This TCR beta chain was sequenced during a study of Tregs in tolerant kidney transplant recipients. Trimming shortened V by 5 bases and J by 6 bases, and 16 bases separated the two germline ends. Germline CDR1 is SEHNR and CDR2 is FQNEAQ (reference sequence). The CDR3 has 14 residues. Points on this clone: Antigen unknown.

CD4+CD25+CD127- Tregs, CD4+CD25- non-Tregs, CD4 and CD8 cells were sorted. Study-level findings and limits: Few patients were studied, so findings need validation in larger groups.

This table comes from immunoSEQ multiplex PCR, and its TCRdb copy is limited to in-frame clones, with some not included. The sample records around 230,000 clones, about 86% being singletons. The genes are TRBV7-9 and TRBJ1-2; D might be TRBD1 (6 bases). The sequence was collected from a human donor in good health. Sequencing was carried out using CD4+ T cells from blood. The CDR3 DNA is TGTGCCAGCAGCCCTCGCGGGGGCCTAAATGGCTACACCTTC. Encoded protein: CASSPRGGLNGYTF.